The table lists the clone carrying this TCR beta chain with a count of one. Its antigen is as yet unknown. Using immunoSEQ multiplex PCR, the repertoire was profiled, and TCRdb retains in-frame clones only, with some absent. Among about 16,000 clones listed, around 79% were seen once. These data are taken from a study of tumor-infiltrating lymphocytes in localized non-small cell lung cancer. Study information: Several tumor histologies, both smoking statuses, and some post-neoadjuvant chemotherapy samples were included.

The V and J ends lost 5 bases and 5 bases, in that order; junction bases with no gene match: 9. The V gene's germline CDR1 is SEHNR and CDR2 FQNEAQ (reference sequence). The CDR3 is made up of 15 amino acids. General study findings and limits: Tumor T-cell fraction was not associated with recurrence-free survival. Compared with uninvolved lung, tumors showed higher T cell infiltration by TCRbeta sequencing.

The chain uses TRBV7-9 and TRBJ2-3; TRBD1 matches 8 bases. The receptor was isolated from a human donor with non-small cell lung cancer. Source material: lung tumor tissue. The CDR3 sequence is CASSPGTGGIDTQYF. The DNA of the CDR3 is TGTGCCAGCAGCCCCGGAACAGGGGGAATAGATACGCAGTATTTT. The whole variable domain, remainder taken from reference TRBV7-9 and TRBJ2-3, is DTGVSQNPRHKITKRGQNVTFRCDPISEHNRLYWYRQTLGQGPEFLTYFQNEAQLEKSRLLSDRFSAERPKGSFSTLEIQRTEQGDSAMYLCASSPGTGGIDTQYFGPGTRLTVL.